The sequence of this T cell receptor beta chain was determined in a study of blood T cell repertoires in COVID-19. Per germline, CDR1 MDHEN and CDR2 SYDVKM. V shed 6 bases and J 0 bases; nucleotides not matched to a gene: 12. The CDR3 loop spans 17 amino acids. The protocol was immunoSEQ multiplex PCR, while the TCRdb copy is restricted to in-frame clones and leaves out a portion. The sample contains roughly 200,000 clones, 83% of which appear only once. The rearrangement links TRBV28 to TRBJ2-7; 9 nucleotides agree with TRBD1. The receptor's source is a human donor in a cohort sampled during active COVID-19. The sequenced sample consisted of peripheral blood. In nucleotides, the CDR3 is TGTGCCAGCAGACACCCGGGTCGACAGGGGGTCTCCTACGAGCAGTACTTC. This sequence encodes CASRHPGRQGVSYEQYF.